The TCR beta chain described here comes from a study of blood T cell repertoires in COVID-19. The wider study: The United States, Italy and Spain were the sources of the acute and convalescent COVID-19 samples. T cells, B-cell-depleted T cells, or PBMCs provided the cDNA or gDNA that served as material.

In the authors' methods: By means of reference gene primer amplification, nucleated cell counts were estimated. Profiling relied on immunoSEQ multiplex PCR, and the TCRdb table lists in-frame clones only, not all of them. The V and J calls and the clone size are those of that table, but D and trimming were determined from the DNA. The sample has some 330,000 clones; roughly 88% are singletons. The participants were between about 18 and 89 years old and came from under 25 US areas. The sequenced sample was PBMCs or T cells enriched from blood (not recorded which). The TCR originated in a man younger than 40 who had recovered from COVID-19.

The CDR3 sequence: CASKRMGGTGNTIYF. For the CDR3, the DNA is TGTGCCAGCAAGAGAATGGGGGGAACTGGAAACACCATATATTTT. The chain is built from TRBV2 and TRBJ1-3; D is perhaps TRBD1 (5 bases). Trimming removed 7 bases at V and 2 bases at J, with 15 bases between. Germline V CDR1 and CDR2: SNHLY, FYNNEI. The CDR3 is 15 amino acids.